This T cell receptor beta chain appears in the sequencing data of a study of Graves' ophthalmopathy and Graves' hyperthyroidism. Study-wide results and limits: Separation of ophthalmopathy from stable hyperthyroidism was achieved by a 13-signature model, at 85% to 90% sensitivity and just over 80% specificity.

Trimming stripped 8 bases from V and 7 bases from J, with 14 bases between. The CDR3 runs to 12 residues. The V gene's germline CDR1 is SQVTM and CDR2 ANQGSEA. This clonotype was detected many times. Its antigen remains unknown. The sequenced template was RNA, covering the TCR beta CDR3 region. First-round RT-PCR relied on HTBI primers, and a second-round multiplex PCR came next. TCRdb processed the multiplex PCR reads anew with MiXCR; each CDR3 protein has one entry. The sample lists 600,000 to 650,000 distinct CDR3 sequences, 22% occurring once. Patients were left out if they had other autoimmune diseases, uncontrolled infections, pregnancy or lactation. Fresh peripheral blood, roughly 9.8 ml, was the PBMC source.

The chain couples TRBV29-1 to TRBJ2-2; D unclear. This receptor was taken from a woman aged 18 to 35 with stable Graves' hyperthyroidism. Some clones in this sample may be carry-over from other donors' samples. Sequencing was performed on peripheral blood. The CDR3 here is CSPVGLLGELFF. The CDR3, as DNA: TGCAGCCCCGTTGGGTTACTCGGGGAGCTGTTTTTT.